This is a list of T cell receptor beta chains from one sample in a study of T cell responses to AZD1222 COVID-19 vaccine. Sequencing used immunoSEQ multiplex PCR; TCRdb keeps in-frame clones, though not all of them. The table has about 130,000 clones, 80% to 95% seen once. The sequenced sample was peripheral blood, obtained 28 days after the second AZD1222 dose. Every receptor here comes from an adult who received the AZD1222 COVID-19 vaccine. Both conserved end residues are part of each CDR3. D genes are given only for firm matches. Expanded clones are given a class, and other clones once, few, many or no size at all.

abundance	v_gene	j_gene	d_gene	CDR3nt	CDR3aa
-	TRBV5-1	TRBJ1-1	TRBD1	TGCGCCAGCAGCTCGGGACAGCAGAACACTGAAGCTTTCTTT	CASSSGQQNTEAFF
-	TRBV7-3	TRBJ2-6	-	TGTGCCAGCAGCTTAAGTGGGTCAGGGGCCAACGTCCTGACTTTC	CASSLSGSGANVLTF
-	TRBV6-5	TRBJ1-1	TRBD1	TGTGCCAGCAGGGGGCAGGGGGCCACTGAAGCTTTCTTT	CASRGQGATEAFF
-	TRBV30	TRBJ2-1	TRBD1	TGTGCCTGGAGCGATCGACAGGGGGCCGGCAATGAGCAGTTCTTC	CAWSDRQGAGNEQFF
-	TRBV4-3	TRBJ2-3	-	TGCGCCAGCAGCGAAGAAAGTGGTACGCAGTATTTT	CASSEESGTQYF
-	TRBV23-1	TRBJ2-7	TRBD1	TGCGCCAGCAGCCGTAATTCAAAAACAGGGGTGGGTGAGCAGTACTTC	CASSRNSKTGVGEQYF
-	TRBV3-1/TRBV3-2	TRBJ2-3	TRBD2	TGTGCCAGCAGCCCTAGCGGGAGCCGCACAGATACGCAGTATTTT	CASSPSGSRTDTQYF
-	TRBV5-1	TRBJ1-3	TRBD1	TGCGCCAGCTCCTTGGAGGGGGCGTGGGGAAACACCATATATTTT	CASSLEGAWGNTIYF
-	TRBV11-3	TRBJ1-4	TRBD1	TGTGCCAGCAGCTTAGACGGGACAGAACTGTTTTTT	CASSLDGTELFF
once	TRBV18	TRBJ1-5	TRBD1	TGTGCCAGCTCATTATCTACAGGGGTTGATCAGCCCCAGCATTTT	CASSLSTGVDQPQHF
once	TRBV9	TRBJ1-1	-	TGTGCCAGCAGCGTAGTTGGGGAGTCCACTGAAGCTTTCTTT	CASSVVGESTEAFF
-	TRBV29-1	TRBJ2-1	-	TGCAGCGTGGACGCCGATCTAGGGGGTGAGCAGTTCTTC	CSVDADLGGEQFF
-	TRBV24-1	TRBJ1-5	TRBD1	TGTGCCACCAGTCAGGGGGCTCAGCCCCAGCATTTT	CATSQGAQPQHF
-	TRBV6-5	TRBJ2-7	TRBD2	TGTGCCAGCAGGCGGGAGAGTGAGCAGTACTTC	CASRRESEQYF
few	TRBV7-8	TRBJ2-2	-	TGTGCCAGCAGCTTAGTTTCCGCGAACACCGGGGAGCTGTTTTTT	CASSLVSANTGELFF
-	TRBV3-1/TRBV3-2	TRBJ2-1	-	TGTGCCAGCAGCCAACGGAATGAGCAGTTCTTC	CASSQRNEQFF
-	TRBV7-9	TRBJ2-7	TRBD1	TGTGCCAGCAGCGCAGGCGGGACAGGAGCAGTATTCTACGAGCAGTACTTC	CASSAGGTGAVFYEQYF
-	TRBV5-1	TRBJ2-7	TRBD1	TGCGCCAGCAGCGCCGGACAGGGGCTCGAGCAGTACTTC	CASSAGQGLEQYF
-	TRBV6-1	TRBJ1-3	-	TGTGCCAGCAGTGAAGCTTGGAGCTCTGGAAACACCATATATTTT	CASSEAWSSGNTIYF
-	TRBV3-1/TRBV3-2	TRBJ1-1	TRBD1	TGTGCCAGCAGCCAAACCAGGGGGGGTTACGCTTTCTTT	CASSQTRGGYAFF
-	TRBV6-2/TRBV6-3	TRBJ2-3	-	TGTGCCAGCAGTTCCCACGGGGCGGGTAGCACAGATACGCAGTATTTT	CASSSHGAGSTDTQYF
-	TRBV3-1/TRBV3-2	TRBJ2-2	-	TGTGCCAGCAGCCAAGGCCAAGGGCGTCGGGGCACCGGGGAGCTGTTTTTT	CASSQGQGRRGTGELFF
-	TRBV27	TRBJ1-2	-	TGTGCCAGCAGTTTATTTCCTAACTATGGCTACACCTTC	CASSLFPNYGYTF
-	TRBV5-1	TRBJ1-2	-	TGCGCCAGCAGCCCCGGGTCCGGAACTATCGGGGGCTACACCTTC	CASSPGSGTIGGYTF
-	TRBV5-6	TRBJ2-3	-	TGTGCCAGCGGTTTTACTAGCACAGATACGCAGTATTTT	CASGFTSTDTQYF
-	TRBV18	TRBJ2-7	TRBD2	TGTGCCAGCTCACTAACTAGCGCCCCGTCCTACGAGCAGTACTTC	CASSLTSAPSYEQYF
-	TRBV11-3	TRBJ2-7	TRBD1	TGTGCCAGCAGCCCCCACAGGGGTGGGTACGAGCAGTACTTC	CASSPHRGGYEQYF
-	TRBV11-2	TRBJ2-7	-	TGTGCCAGCAGCTTAAGGTGGGACCACTCCTACGAGCAGTACTTC	CASSLRWDHSYEQYF
once	TRBV6-5	TRBJ2-5	-	TGTGCCAGCAGTTCTAGACAAGAGACCCAGTACTTC	CASSSRQETQYF
-	TRBV23-1	TRBJ2-1	-	TGCGCCAGCAGTCAACCCGCCGATGAGCGGGTTGATCGGAATGAGCAGTTCTTC	CASSQPADERVDRNEQFF
once	TRBV5-1	TRBJ1-4	-	TGCGCCAGCAGCTTGGCCGGGCGGGATGAAAAACTGTTTTTT	CASSLAGRDEKLFF
-	TRBV30	TRBJ1-5	TRBD1	TGTGCCTGGAGTGGGTCAGGGGGCGTTCAGCCCCAGCATTTT	CAWSGSGGVQPQHF
-	TRBV18	TRBJ2-7	-	TGTGCCAGCTCACCCGACAGAGGGGGGGAGGCCTACTTC	CASSPDRGGEAYF
-	TRBV5-8	TRBJ1-2	-	TGTGCCAGCAGCTTCCAAGGCAGGGAAGGCTATGGCTACACCTTC	CASSFQGREGYGYTF
once	TRBV12-3/TRBV12-4	TRBJ1-2	-	TGTGCCAGCAGTTTGTGGGAGCGCTATGGCTACACCTTC	CASSLWERYGYTF
-	TRBV6-1	TRBJ1-2	-	TGTGCCAGCAGTGGAGCTGAGAACTATGGCTACACCTTC	CASSGAENYGYTF
-	TRBV7-9	TRBJ1-1	-	TGTGCCAGCAGCTTTAGCACGCTCGGCAGGGACACTGAAGCTTTCTTT	CASSFSTLGRDTEAFF
-	TRBV27	TRBJ2-7	-	TGTGCCAGCAGTTTCCGCAGGGCCTACGAGCAGTACTTC	CASSFRRAYEQYF
-	TRBV24-1	TRBJ1-4	TRBD1	TGTGCCACCAGTGAAGCGGGACAGCATAATGAAAAACTGTTTTTT	CATSEAGQHNEKLFF
-	TRBV5-1	TRBJ2-1	-	TGCGCCAGCAGCTTGGTTTCCGGGAGAAAGGTTGAGCAGTTCTTC	CASSLVSGRKVEQFF
once	TRBV27	TRBJ1-2	-	TGTGCCAGCAGTTTATTAGGGTGGGGGCCCTATGGCTACACCTTC	CASSLLGWGPYGYTF
-	TRBV19	TRBJ1-3	-	TGTGCCAGTAGAACCGACGACAGAAATGGAAACACCATATATTTT	CASRTDDRNGNTIYF
-	TRBV25-1	TRBJ2-7	TRBD2	TGTGCCAGCAGTGAATCAGGGCGGGGGTCTTCCTACGAGCAGTACTTC	CASSESGRGSSYEQYF
-	TRBV2	TRBJ1-4	-	TGTGCCAGCCAGGGCAGCTCGAGAGAAAAACTGTTTTTT	CASQGSSREKLFF
-	TRBV19	TRBJ1-5	-	TGTGCCACTCAGAGAGGGGAAGTGGGGGCAGGGGCCCAGCATTTT	CATQRGEVGAGAQHF
-	TRBV7-2	TRBJ1-4	TRBD1	TGTGCCAGCAGCTCCCGACAGGGGTTTAATGAAAAACTGTTTTTT	CASSSRQGFNEKLFF